This T cell receptor (beta chain) was found in a study of CD8+CD57+ T cells in acquired aplastic anemia. Looking at the study overall: The study obtained an average of around 3.4 ug of DNA from sorted CD4+ and CD8+ cells.

The study profiled TCR beta VDJ and CDR3 using genomic DNA as template. Via MiXCR, TCRdb re-called the reads, giving one row per CDR3 protein. The sample lists under 500,000 distinct CDR3 sequences, approximately 32% occurring once. An expansion of CD8+CD57+ cells by flow cytometry had been shown in patients chosen for sequencing. Each patient had severe acquired aplastic anemia. None of the patients had been given any therapy when their blood was sampled. Concerning this clonotype itself: What it binds is not known. Given a much more abundant clone one base away, this may be a read error.

There are 14 residues in the CDR3. The germline V gene encodes CDR1 DFQATT and CDR2 SNEGSKA (reference sequence). Overall study findings and caveats: The same twenty-nine CD8+ CDR3 sequences occurred in patients and in controls.

The material sequenced was sorted CD4+, CD8+, or CD8+CD57+ T cells (not recorded which) from PBMCs. The sequence was obtained from a human donor with aplastic anemia. The chain employs TRBV20-1 and TRBJ1-2; D perhaps matches TRBD1 (5 bases). The CDR3 loop is CGASDGGTNYGYTF. The CDR3 DNA sequence: TGCGGTGCTAGTGATGGGGGGACTAACTATGGCTACACCTTC.